These T cell receptor beta chains were read from a single sample in a study of T-cell reconstitution after alpha-beta-depleted transplantation in children. TCRdb re-called the PCR reads with MiXCR, one entry per CDR3 protein. The sample has around 300,000 distinct CDR3 sequences, approximately 10% seen once. This specimen consisted of peripheral blood, obtained 180 days after TCRalphabeta/CD19-depleted stem cell transplant. The receptors come from a male patient between 2 and 9 years old who had a stem cell transplant for chronic granulomatous disease, so the T cells may come from the graft donor. Each CDR3 is given with its conserved first and last residue. Each record gives: V gene, D gene, J gene, clone size, CDR3 DNA, CDR3 protein. The D gene is left open where the match is weak. Size is stated for part of the rows, as once, few or many counts, or as a class when the clone is expanded.

TRBV29-1	NA	TRBJ2-1	many	TGCAGCGTTGTGGGGATTGGAGGGACGCCCTACAATGAGCAGTTCTTC	CSVVGIGGTPYNEQFF
TRBV3-1	NA	TRBJ1-1	NA	TGTGCCAGCAGCCAAGTTGTACAGACTGAAGCTTTCTTT	CASSQVVQTEAFF
TRBV5-1	NA	TRBJ2-5	many	TGCGCCAGCAGCTTGGACGGGACCGCGGTGGAGACCCAGTACTTC	CASSLDGTAVETQYF
TRBV2	NA	TRBJ2-1	many	TGTGCCAGCAGATCACAGGGAGTATCGTCCTACAATGAGCAGTTCTTC	CASRSQGVSSYNEQFF
TRBV5-1	TRBD2	TRBJ2-5	many	TGCGCCAGCAGCGCCGTACTAGCGGGAGATGAGACCCAGTACTTC	CASSAVLAGDETQYF
TRBV10-3	NA	TRBJ2-7	many	TGTGCCATCAGTGAGGCTGACAGGTCCTACGAGCAGTACTTC	CAISEADRSYEQYF
TRBV7-3	TRBD2	TRBJ2-1	many	TGTGCCAGCAGCTTGCGGGGGGGCGGAGAGCAGTTCTTC	CASSLRGGGEQFF
TRBV7-9	NA	TRBJ2-3	many	TGTGCCAGCAGCTTGTTGGTGGCCACAGATACGCAGTATTTT	CASSLLVATDTQYF
TRBV12-3/TRBV12-4	NA	TRBJ2-7	many	TGTGCCAGCAGAGGTTTTTATGAGGACGAGCAGTACTTC	CASRGFYEDEQYF
TRBV7-9	TRBD1	TRBJ2-7	many	TGTGCCAGCAGCTCGCGCTTGGGACAGCTTTTCCACGAGCAGTACTTC	CASSSRLGQLFHEQYF
TRBV12-3/TRBV12-4	NA	TRBJ2-1	many	TGTGCCAGCAGATGGGTGGGGGAGCAGTTCTTC	CASRWVGEQFF
TRBV29-1	NA	TRBJ2-1	many	TGCAGCGTTGTTAAGTGGGGGATCTACAATGAGCAGTTCTTC	CSVVKWGIYNEQFF
TRBV15	NA	TRBJ2-2	few	TGTGCCACCAGCTCTAGTGACACCGGGGAGCTGTTTTTT	CATSSSDTGELFF
TRBV20-1	TRBD2	TRBJ2-7	NA	TGCAGTGCGCTCCGGTCGGGAGGAAACCACGAGCAGTACTTC	CSALRSGGNHEQYF
TRBV20-1	TRBD2	TRBJ2-7	many	TGCAGTGCTACCGGGACTAGCGGGAGGGGTTCCTACGAGCAGTACTTC	CSATGTSGRGSYEQYF
TRBV7-9	NA	TRBJ2-1	many	TGTGCCAGCAGCTTAGTTGGGGCCTGGACGTACAATGAGCAGTTCTTC	CASSLVGAWTYNEQFF
TRBV3-1	NA	TRBJ2-1	few	TGTGCCAGCAGCCCAACACTGTCGGGAGAAGAGTTCTTC	CASSPTLSGEEFF
TRBV3-1	TRBD2	TRBJ2-2	many	TGTGCCAGCAGCCAATTTGCCCCGGGACTACCCAACACCGGGGAGCTGTTTTTT	CASSQFAPGLPNTGELFF
TRBV29-1	NA	TRBJ1-1	many	TGCAGCGTTGAGTGGGCTCGGGCTGAAGCTTTCTTT	CSVEWARAEAFF
TRBV3-1	NA	TRBJ2-2	many	TGTGCCAGCAGCCATCAAACACCCGGGGAGCTGTTTTTT	CASSHQTPGELFF
TRBV12-3/TRBV12-4	TRBD2	TRBJ2-1	many	TGTGCCAGCAGTCACCGGGGTAGCGGGGACTACAATGAGCAGTTCTTC	CASSHRGSGDYNEQFF
TRBV5-1	NA	TRBJ1-1	many	TGCGCCAGCAGCCCTCCCCCGGACCAATGGCACACTGAAGCTTTCTTT	CASSPPPDQWHTEAFF
TRBV28	TRBD2	TRBJ2-1	few	TGTGCCAGCAGTTTGGGACTAGCGGTAGGCAATGAGCAGTTCTTC	CASSLGLAVGNEQFF
TRBV4-2	NA	TRBJ1-1	many	TGTGCCAGCAGCGGTTGGCAGGCCAACACTGAAGCTTTCTTT	CASSGWQANTEAFF
TRBV20-1	NA	TRBJ2-1	many	TGCGGGACGCGGGGGCGATCCTACAATGAGCAGTTCTTC	CGTRGRSYNEQFF
TRBV28	TRBD2	TRBJ2-3	many	TGTGCCAGCAGATACTCCGGGACTAGGCGCACAGATACGCAGTATTTT	CASRYSGTRRTDTQYF
TRBV6-1	NA	TRBJ1-6	many	TGTGCCAGCAGCCGGGATCATAATTCACCCCTCCACTTT	CASSRDHNSPLHF
TRBV12-3/TRBV12-4	NA	TRBJ2-6	many	TGTGCCAGCCTTCCCAGACCAGGTTTTGGGGCCAACGTCCTGACTTTC	CASLPRPGFGANVLTF
TRBV25-1	TRBD1	TRBJ2-1	many	TGTGCCACCGAGCAGTGGAACCGGGACAGGGTTCAAGATGAGCAGTTCTTC	CATEQWNRDRVQDEQFF
TRBV7-2	NA	TRBJ2-3	many	TGTGCTGCCGGAGGCATTAGCACAGATACGCAGTATTTT	CAAGGISTDTQYF
TRBV28	NA	TRBJ2-1	few	TGTGCCAGCAGTCAAGGGACCTCTGGGGAGAATGAGCAGTTCTTC	CASSQGTSGENEQFF
TRBV12-3/TRBV12-4	NA	TRBJ2-1	many	TGTGCCAGCAGTTTCGTGGAGTACAATGAGCAGTTCTTC	CASSFVEYNEQFF